These 18 T cell receptor beta chains were sequenced from one sample in a study of CD8 T cells in ankylosing spondylitis. In TCRdb, the 5' RACE reads were re-called with MiXCR into one record per CDR3 protein. This sample yields about 250,000 distinct CDR3 sequences, of which roughly 32% are seen a single time; around 4.5% belongs to the top ten. Sequencing was done on a sample of blood, either unsorted or a sorted T cell fraction (not recorded which). The receptors come from a male donor with ankylosing spondylitis or in good health (not recorded which).

The chain couples TRBV20-1 to TRBJ1-2; 9 bases map to TRBD1. This CDR3 spans 15 amino acids. Per the germline V gene, CDR1 is DFQATT and CDR2 is SNEGSKA (reference sequence). V shed 4 bases, J shed 0 bases, and the junction held 6 bases outside the gene matches. The CDR3 DNA is TGCAGTGCTACGGACAGGGGAACAACTAACTATGGCTACACCTTC. As protein: CSATDRGTTNYGYTF.

This chain connects TRBV12-3 or TRBV12-4 to TRBJ2-1, with a weak D call TRBD2 (6 bases). The CDR3 runs to 14 residues. V was pared by 2 bases and J by 9 bases, with 14 bases between. CDR3 region: CASSLRRVPVEQFF. The CDR3 DNA follows: TGTGCCAGCAGTTTAAGGAGGGTCCCAGTTGAGCAGTTCTTC.

The chain recombines TRBV5-1 with TRBJ2-3; tentatively, D is TRBD2 (5 bases). The germline V gene encodes CDR1 SGHRS and CDR2 YFSETQ. This CDR3 is built from 15 residues. V dropped 2 bases and J dropped 4 bases, with 14 bases sitting between them. CDR3 sequence: CASSLSGYVADTQYF. The CDR3 coding sequence is TGCGCCAGCAGCTTAAGCGGTTACGTCGCAGATACGCAGTATTTT.

This sequence joins TRBV7-2 and TRBJ2-7; D possibly uses TRBD1 or TRBD2 (5 bases each). V lost 6 bases and J lost 0, with 18 bases in between. CDR1 is SGHTA and CDR2 is FQGNSA in the germline V gene. This CDR3 has 16 residues. For the CDR3, the DNA is TGTGCCAGCAGTCCGGGGCAGCACGACTTCTCCTACGAGCAGTACTTC. This gives the protein CASSPGQHDFSYEQYF.

The chain couples TRBV29-1 to TRBJ2-3, with 10 bases matching TRBD1. The V gene's germline CDR1 is SQVTM and CDR2 ANQGSEA. This CDR3 contains 16 residues. V gave up 5 bases and J gave up 0 bases; unmatched junction bases: 8. CDR3 loop: CSVLSGTGVSTDTQYF. The CDR3 DNA reads TGCAGCGTTTTATCCGGGACAGGGGTTAGCACAGATACGCAGTATTTT.

This clonotype was counted a few times. In DNA form, the CDR3 reads TGCGCCAGCAGCCAAGAAACTCTTGTAGACATTCAGTACTTC. It translates to CASSQETLVDIQYF. V and J are TRBV4-1 and TRBJ2-4; D gene ambiguous. There are 14 residues in the CDR3. The V end lost 0 bases, the J end lost 8 bases, and 11 bases lay between the germline ends. In germline, CDR1 is MGHRA, CDR2 YSYEKL.

This clonotype was detected only a few times. The chain recombines TRBV7-6 with TRBJ2-2; 8 positions match TRBD1. Unmatched junction bases numbered 9, after V lost 6 bases and J lost 0 bases. This CDR3 is built from 17 residues. Germline V gene lookup returns CDR1 SGHVS and CDR2 FNYEAQ. The CDR3 coding sequence is TGTGCCAGCAGATCAACCGGGACAGGCGCGAACACCGGGGAGCTGTTTTTT. Protein sequence: CASRSTGTGANTGELFF.

This sequence joins TRBV10-3 and TRBJ2-7, with TRBD2 matching over 9 bases. This CDR3 has 15 residues. Germline CDR1 ENHRY, CDR2 SYGVKD. V was clipped by 6 bases and J by 1 base; unmatched bases: 7. The CDR3 spells CAIRELAGASYEQYF. In DNA form, the CDR3 reads TGTGCCATCAGGGAACTAGCGGGCGCGTCCTACGAGCAGTACTTC.

The table lists this clonotype with a few counts. The V gene is TRBV6-2 or TRBV6-3, the J gene TRBJ2-5; D remains unclear. V lost 2 bases and J 1 base, leaving 11 bases between the germline ends. Germline V gene lookup returns CDR1 MNHEY and CDR2 SVGEGT. The CDR3 totals 15 residues. The CDR3 DNA reads as TGTGCCAGCAGTTACCGGCCCCCTACCCAAGAGACCCAGTACTTC. The encoded protein is CASSYRPPTQETQYF.

The genes are TRBV20-1 and TRBJ2-5; D uncertain. Germline V gives CDR1 DFQATT, CDR2 SNEGSKA (reference sequence). V was shortened by 0 bases and J by 3 bases, with 8 bases between the two germline ends. The length of the CDR3 is 13 residues. CDR3 in DNA: TGCAGTGCTAGAGAGGTGAGAGAAGAGACCCAGTACTTC. It is translated as CSAREVREETQYF.

This rearrangement joins TRBV20-1 to TRBJ2-2; D tentatively fits TRBD1 or TRBD2 (5 bases each). The V gene's germline CDR1 is DFQATT and CDR2 SNEGSKA (reference sequence). Between the trimmed V and J ends, which lost 3 bases and 4 bases, there was a span of 15 bases. CDR3 size: 15 residues. The CDR3 spells CSARGPGLGTGELFF. In DNA form, the CDR3 reads TGCAGTGCTAGGGGGCCGGGGCTTGGCACCGGGGAGCTGTTTTTT.

This chain uses TRBV4-2 with TRBJ2-3; 15 nucleotides match TRBD2. J lost 4 bases, V lost 4 bases, and 6 bases had no gene match. Germline-derived CDR1 and CDR2 are LGHNA and YNFKEQ. This CDR3 spans 17 amino acids. The CDR3, as DNA: TGTGCCAGCAGCCTCCGGACTAGCGGGGGGGTGTCAGATACGCAGTATTTT. Its protein is CASSLRTSGGVSDTQYF.

In its sample, this clonotype was seen many times. The rearrangement joins TRBV29-1 to TRBJ2-7; D possibly matches TRBD1 or TRBD2 (5 bases each). This CDR3 contains 13 residues. V dropped 4 bases and J dropped 2 bases, with 12 bases sitting between them. Per the germline V gene, CDR1 is SQVTM and CDR2 is ANQGSEA. CDR3 in DNA: TGCAGCGTTGTTGGGACGGCCCCCTACGAGCAGTACTTC. Its translation is CSVVGTAPYEQYF.

The DNA for the CDR3 is TGCAGTGCTCCGGTAGCCGGCCACGAGACCCAGTACTTC. Its translation: CSAPVAGHETQYF. This chain uses TRBV20-1 with TRBJ2-5; D is undetermined. V lost 5 bases to trimming and J lost 5 bases, with 15 bases between them. Germline loops: CDR1 DFQATT, CDR2 SNEGSKA (reference sequence). There are 13 residues in the CDR3.

This clonotype was detected only a few times. The chain couples TRBV6-5 to TRBJ1-2, with D possibly matching TRBD1 (6 bases). The CDR3 is made up of 14 amino acids. The V end was cut by 4 bases, the J end by 2 bases, with 11 bases between. The germline V gene has CDR1 MNHEY and CDR2 SVGAGI. The CDR3 sequence is CASSSGHKNYGYTF. The CDR3 DNA is TGTGCCAGCAGTTCGGGACATAAGAACTATGGCTACACCTTC.

This clonotype was counted only a few times. The V call is TRBV20-1, the J call TRBJ1-2, with D perhaps TRBD1 (5 bases). V was trimmed by 2 bases and J by 2 bases, leaving 12 bases between them. CDR3 length equals 14 residues. Looked up from germline, CDR1 is DFQATT and CDR2 is SNEGSKA (reference sequence). CDR3 sequence reads: CSARFVGPNYGYTF. In nucleotides, the CDR3 is TGCAGTGCTAGATTTGTGGGACCAAACTATGGCTACACCTTC.

This clonotype has only a few counts. The chain carries TRBV15 and TRBJ2-1, with unresolved D. Between the trimmed V and J ends, which lost 0 bases and 9 bases, there was a span of 9 bases. The germline CDR1 and CDR2 sequences are LNHNV and YYDKDF (reference sequence). CDR3 length: 13 residues. CDR3 protein: CATSRDPYSEQFF. The DNA for the CDR3 is TGTGCCACCAGCAGAGATCCCTACTCTGAGCAGTTCTTC. The complete variable domain, with remaining parts taken from reference TRBV15 and TRBJ2-1, reads DAMVIQNPRYQVTQFGKPVTLSCSQTLNHNVMYWYQQKSSQAPKLLFHYYDKDFNNEADTPDNFQSRRPNTSFCFLDIRSPGLGDTAMYLCATSRDPYSEQFFGPGTRLTVL.

The V gene is TRBV21-1, the J gene TRBJ2-5; the D call of TRBD1 is as the table states it, not checked on the DNA. TRBV21-1 is a pseudogene locus. CDR3 length: 16 amino acids. The CDR3 DNA reads as TGTGCCAGCAGCAAAAAGGGCGGCTGGGCAGGGGAGACCCAGTACTTC. It yields the protein CASSKKGGWAGETQYF.